The sequence of this TCR beta chain was determined in a study of CD8 T cells in Susac syndrome. The CDR3 contains 16 residues. Trimming stripped 5 bases from V and 1 base from J, with 16 bases between. Per germline, CDR1 LNHNV and CDR2 YYDKDF (reference sequence). Random hexamers primed reverse transcription of roughly 0.45 to 1 ug RNA. TCRdb re-called the immunoSEQ multiplex PCR reads with MiXCR, one entry per CDR3 protein. The sample consists of about 300,000 distinct CDR3 sequences, about 89% of them appearing once. The sequencing input was CD8+ T cells from PBMCs. J is TRBJ2-3 and V is TRBV15; no clear D. The receptor was isolated from a human donor with multiple sclerosis. The CDR3 sequence is CATSDRMRQGTDTQYF. The CDR3 bases are TGTGCCACCAGCGACCGAATGCGTCAGGGCACAGATACGCAGTATTTT.